This section outlines one TCR beta chain sequence together with its context. What it recognizes is unknown. The data belong to a study of Graves' ophthalmopathy and Graves' hyperthyroidism. Study conclusions and caveats: With a specificity of 72.22% and a sensitivity of roughly 71%, the model predicted ophthalmopathy progression. Distinction of ophthalmopathy from stable hyperthyroidism by a 13-signature model reached almost 90% sensitivity and 75% to 83% specificity.

The germline V gene has CDR1 MNHEY and CDR2 SVGEGT. Trimming took 2 bases from V and 4 from J; bases not matched to a gene: 3. The CDR3 loop spans 15 amino acids. Moderate-to-severe activity, with CAS ≥3, NOSPECS ≥4 and duration under 3 months, characterized the donors with ophthalmopathy. CDR3 regions of TCR beta were amplified from RNA transcripts. Amplification began with first-round RT-PCR using HTBI primers, then second-round multiplex PCR was performed. MiXCR was run by TCRdb on the multiplex PCR reads, yielding one entry per CDR3 protein. The sample has about 220,000 distinct CDR3 sequences, 20% to 25% seen once.

This TCR came from a woman aged 45-65 years with Graves' ophthalmopathy. Sequencing was done on a sample of peripheral blood. The chain couples TRBV6-2 or TRBV6-3 to TRBJ2-7; 12 bases map to TRBD2. For the CDR3, the DNA is TGTGCCAGCAGTTACCCCGGGACTAGCGGGTACGAGCAGTACTTC. Protein product: CASSYPGTSGYEQYF.